Listed below are T cell receptor beta chains from one sample, sequenced in a study of a mutant IDH1 vaccine in newly diagnosed glioma. The antigens for these receptors are not known. Generated by immunoSEQ multiplex PCR, the TCRdb table keeps only in-frame clones and is missing some. Counted here are about 48,000 clones, under 85% occurring once; the ten biggest clones make up less than 7.5%. The input for sequencing was PBMCs, taken from a glioma patient whose treatment included an IDH1 peptide vaccine. All receptors derive from a man between 35 and 55 years old with glioma. Each CDR3 is given with its conserved first and last residue.

CDR3 protein: CASSPITGATGELFF; V gene: TRBV5-1
CDR3 protein: CASSEAPGPETSGAAYQETQYF; V gene: TRBV6-1
CDR3 protein: CASSYGYGEQYF; V gene: TRBV6-6
CDR3 protein: CAWSGRSDPGYTF; V gene: TRBV30
CDR3 protein: CASSPSLGEHTEAFF; V gene: TRBV7-8
CDR3 protein: CASSLGGGATNEKLFF; V gene: TRBV5-6
CDR3 protein: CSAPSVAEAFF; V gene: TRBV20-1
CDR3 protein: CASSLLMGYQPQHF; V gene: TRBV27
CDR3 protein: CARGGGGLTGELFF; V gene: TRBV2
CDR3 protein: CASSYLDTWGINSPLHF; V gene: TRBV2
CDR3 protein: CASSPRGAGVDTQYF; V gene: TRBV9
CDR3 protein: CASSLWRGQKETQYF; V gene: TRBV7-2
CDR3 protein: CASSLGQSSGNTIYF; V gene: TRBV5-1
CDR3 protein: CASLLIVGFYGYTF; V gene: TRBV2
CDR3 protein: CASRWGQGSYEQYF; V gene: TRBV2
CDR3 protein: CASSLARGARETQYF; V gene: TRBV6-5
CDR3 protein: CASSRGQGNYGYTF; V gene: TRBV19
CDR3 protein: CASSPTGFREKLFF; V gene: TRBV6-5
CDR3 protein: CASVRQGGYGYTF; V gene: TRBV25-1
CDR3 protein: CASARYEQYF; V gene: TRBV27
CDR3 protein: CASSPYQTGPYGYTF; V gene: TRBV5-1
CDR3 protein: CARTGESNQPQHF; V gene: TRBV5-1
CDR3 protein: CASSPTSVPETQYF; V gene: TRBV5-8
CDR3 protein: CASSYQGSGGYGYTF; V gene: TRBV7-2
CDR3 protein: CASSEGTEAYEQYF; V gene: TRBV2
CDR3 protein: CASSRDFSGNTIYF; V gene: TRBV6-5
CDR3 protein: CASSPSGTGYEKLFF; V gene: TRBV18
CDR3 protein: CASSPQFGQGSEQYF; V gene: TRBV5-1
CDR3 protein: CASSLAGQGGPEAFF; V gene: TRBV7-9
CDR3 protein: CASAWGAGETQYF; V gene: TRBV6-5